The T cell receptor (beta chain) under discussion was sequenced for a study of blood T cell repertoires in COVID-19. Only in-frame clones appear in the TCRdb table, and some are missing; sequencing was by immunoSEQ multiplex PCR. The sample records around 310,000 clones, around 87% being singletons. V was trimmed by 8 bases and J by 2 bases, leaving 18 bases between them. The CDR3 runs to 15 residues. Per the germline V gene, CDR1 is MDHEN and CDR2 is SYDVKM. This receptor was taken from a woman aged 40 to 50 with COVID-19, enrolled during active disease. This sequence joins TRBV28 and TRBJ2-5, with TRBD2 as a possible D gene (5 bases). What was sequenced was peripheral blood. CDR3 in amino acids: CASGRLSDSQETQYF. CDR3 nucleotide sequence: TGTGCCAGCGGGCGCCTATCGGACTCTCAAGAGACCCAGTACTTC.